The 32 T cell receptor beta chains below come from one sample, sequenced in a study of radiotherapy plus CTLA-4 blockade in lung cancer. The repertoire was sequenced with immunoSEQ multiplex PCR; TCRdb's copy has only in-frame clones and lacks some. The repertoire has about 31,000 clones, 60% to 80% of them found once; the top ten carry roughly 4.5%. The material was peripheral blood, obtained from a patient treated with radiotherapy plus ipilimumab. Source of these receptors: a human donor with non-small cell lung cancer whose response to radiotherapy plus ipilimumab could not be evaluated.

The chain joins TRBV5-7 to TRBJ2-6, with 7 bases aligning to TRBD1. TRBV5-7 is identified as an open reading frame with a role that is uncertain. V was pared by 9 bases and J by 0 bases, with 18 bases of the junction left unmatched. This CDR3 region has 19 residues. CDR3 in DNA: TGTGCCATCCAAACCACACCGGGACAGACGGTCTCTGGGGCCAACGTCCTGACTTTC. This encodes CAIQTTPGQTVSGANVLTF.

This clone was observed a handful of times. The chain uses TRBV7-9 and TRBJ1-2, with D uncertain. CDR3 length: 14 amino acids. Germline CDR1 and CDR2: SEHNR and FQNEAQ (reference sequence). Trimming pared 4 bases from V and 3 bases from J, leaving 12 bases between. The CDR3 bases are TGTGCCAGCAGCTATAGTTACAGCTACTATGGCTACACCTTC. Translated, it gives CASSYSYSYYGYTF.

This sequence joins TRBV19 and TRBJ2-4; possible D gene TRBD2, 6 bases. The germline V gene has CDR1 LNHDA and CDR2 SQIVND (reference sequence). V was cut by 4 bases and J by 8 bases, with 18 bases left in between. The CDR3 loop spans 15 amino acids. The CDR3 sequence: CASSRGLDSSDIQYF. Written as DNA, the CDR3 is TGTGCCAGTAGTAGGGGACTCGATAGCTCAGACATTCAGTACTTC.

This clone was found once. This sequence joins TRBV6-6 and TRBJ2-5; 7 nucleotides agree with TRBD1. The trim removed 2 bases at V and 5 bases at J, leaving 11 bases unmatched. There are 16 residues in the CDR3. Germline CDR1 MNHNY, CDR2 SVGAGI (reference sequence). The CDR3: CASSYPTGALGETQYF. The CDR3, as DNA: TGTGCCAGCAGTTACCCCACAGGGGCTTTAGGGGAGACCCAGTACTTC.

In this sample, this clone turned up a few times. The rearrangement uses TRBV6-1 and TRBJ2-5, with a weak D call TRBD2 (5 bases). Trimming left V 6 bases short and J 4 bases short, with 12 bases between. This CDR3 region has 13 residues. The germline CDR1 and CDR2 sequences are MNHNS and SASEGT. The CDR3 loop reads CASRGIALETQYF. CDR3 sequence (DNA): TGTGCCAGCAGGGGTATAGCGTTAGAGACCCAGTACTTC.

The rearrangement links TRBV7-2 to TRBJ2-3; D is unresolved. Germline V gives CDR1 SGHTA, CDR2 FQGNSA. The length of the CDR3 is 17 residues. Trimming took off 2 bases at V and 5 bases at J, with 20 bases between the two ends. The CDR3 spells CASSLSPGLRSEDTQYF. CDR3 in DNA: TGTGCCAGCAGCTTAAGCCCAGGCTTGAGAAGTGAAGATACGCAGTATTTT.

The chain uses TRBV5-1 and TRBJ2-5; TRBD2 matches at 12 bases. The CDR3 runs to 18 residues. The germline gives CDR1 SGHRS, CDR2 YFSETQ. V shed 4 bases, J shed 4 bases, and the junction held 14 bases outside the gene matches. Written as DNA, the CDR3 is TGCGCCAGCAGCCGGGGGGCTAGCGGGAGGGCCACATTAGAGACCCAGTACTTC. Protein sequence: CASSRGASGRATLETQYF.

The J gene is TRBJ1-1, the V gene TRBV6-1; 9 nucleotides match TRBD1. Per the germline V gene, CDR1 is MNHNS and CDR2 is SASEGT. V shed 4 bases and J 4 bases; nucleotides not matched to a gene: 10. The CDR3 loop spans 16 amino acids. The CDR3 protein is CASSGPTGGRGTEAFF. CDR3 DNA sequence: TGTGCCAGCAGTGGACCGACAGGGGGGAGAGGCACTGAAGCTTTCTTT.

This rearrangement joins TRBV10-3 to TRBJ1-4; possibly TRBD1 for D (6 bases). The V gene's germline CDR1 is ENHRY and CDR2 SYGVKD. V shed 3 bases and J shed 5 bases, with 13 bases lying between them. This CDR3 region has 15 residues. CDR3 DNA sequence: TGTGCCATCAGTGACCCGACAGGTGGCAATGAAAAACTGTTTTTT. Its translation is CAISDPTGGNEKLFF.

Here the CDR3 reads CASSYSSRFAEAFF. As DNA, the CDR3 is TGTGCCAGCAGTTATAGTTCGAGGTTTGCTGAAGCTTTCTTT. The chain joins TRBV6-5 to TRBJ1-1, with D hard to call. Germline values: CDR1 MNHEY, CDR2 SVGAGI. This CDR3 comprises 14 residues. V lost 3 bases and J 6 bases, leaving 14 bases between the germline ends.

The gene calls are TRBV6-5 and TRBJ1-1, with 9 bases identical to TRBD1. There are 15 residues in the CDR3. Germline values: CDR1 MNHEY, CDR2 SVGAGI. Trimming cost V 5 bases and J 8 bases; bases outside gene matches: 12. As DNA, the CDR3 is TGTGCCAGCAGTCCCCGGACAGGGGCGGTCCTAGAAGCTTTCTTT. Encoded protein: CASSPRTGAVLEAFF.

The V and J genes are TRBV4-1 and TRBJ2-3; 12 bases match TRBD1. There are 17 residues in the CDR3. After removal of 4 bases from V and 8 bases from J, the junction contained 13 bases not matched to a gene. Germline CDR1 and CDR2: MGHRA and YSYEKL. The CDR3 nucleotides read TGCGCCAGCAGCCCGAGGCCGGGACAGGGGGCTGAGGGTACGCAGTATTTT. It translates to CASSPRPGQGAEGTQYF.

The chain has TRBV30 and TRBJ1-5, with D perhaps matching TRBD1 (5 bases). Trimming removed 5 bases at V and 2 bases at J, with 13 bases between. Germline CDR1 reads GTSNPN; CDR2 reads SVGIG (reference sequence). The length of the CDR3 is 14 residues. The CDR3 spells CAWGASGGNQPQHF. The DNA for the CDR3 is TGTGCCTGGGGGGCCTCTGGGGGCAATCAGCCCCAGCATTTT.

The V call is TRBV7-2, the J call TRBJ2-3, with 10 bases aligning to TRBD2. J gave up 8 bases and V 3 bases, and 8 bases lay outside the gene matches. The CDR3 has 15 amino acids. Germline assignment: CDR1 SGHTA and CDR2 FQGNSA. Here the CDR3 reads CASSLGLAGVSTQYF. CDR3 nucleotide sequence: TGTGCCAGCAGCTTGGGGCTAGCGGGAGTCTCTACGCAGTATTTT.

The CDR3 coding sequence is TGTGCCAGCAGCCCCGGACAGGGGGGTGACCCAATCTATGGCTACACCTTC. Its translation is CASSPGQGGDPIYGYTF. V is TRBV5-6 and J is TRBJ1-2; 10 bases agree with TRBD1. Per germline, CDR1 SGHDT and CDR2 YYEEEE. The J segment lost 4 bases and the V segment lost 4 bases, leaving 13 bases of the junction unmatched. This CDR3 is built from 17 residues.

The chain has TRBV5-1 and TRBJ1-3; D uncertain. The CDR3 is 17 residues long. Looked up from germline, CDR1 is SGHRS and CDR2 is YFSETQ. Deletions cut 1 base from V and 0 bases from J, with 14 bases between. The CDR3 is CASSLTALTHSGNTIYF. CDR3 DNA sequence: TGCGCCAGCAGCTTGACAGCATTGACCCACTCTGGAAACACCATATATTTT.

V usage is TRBV20-1 and J usage is TRBJ1-2; D gene ambiguous. The length of the CDR3 is 11 residues. Germline-derived CDR1 and CDR2 are DFQATT and SNEGSKA (reference sequence). The V gene lost 1 base and the J gene lost 4 bases, with 4 bases spanning the gap. The CDR3 sequence is CSARVFYGYTF. CDR3 bases: TGCAGTGCTAGAGTCTTCTATGGCTACACCTTC.

This clone was counted only a few times. The V and J genes are TRBV14 and TRBJ2-6, with D possibly TRBD1 on 5 matching bases. Germline V CDR1 and CDR2: SGHDN, FVKESK. The V gene lost 1 base and the J gene lost 0 bases, with 16 bases spanning the gap. CDR3 length: 19 amino acids. The CDR3 DNA is TGTGCCAGCAGCCAAGTAAAAGGGGCTTTCGCCTCTGGGGCCAACGTCCTGACTTTC. It translates to CASSQVKGAFASGANVLTF. Supplemented by reference TRBV14 and TRBJ2-6, the full variable domain reads EAGVTQFPSHSVIEKGQTVTLRCDPISGHDNLYWYRRVMGKEIKFLLHFVKESKQDESGMPNNRFLAERTGGTYSTLKVQPAELEDSGVYFCASSQVKGAFASGANVLTFGAGSRLTVL.

The chain uses TRBV30 and TRBJ2-7, with D uncertain. The CDR3 loop spans 13 amino acids. CDR1 GTSNPN and CDR2 SVGIG come from the germline V gene (reference sequence). V was clipped by 3 bases and J by 0 bases, with 9 bases between them. CDR3 coding DNA: TGTGCCTGGAGCGGCAGCGTCTCCTACGAGCAGTACTTC. It codes for CAWSGSVSYEQYF.

The J gene is TRBJ2-5, the V gene TRBV6-6; D perhaps matches TRBD2 (6 bases). This CDR3 comprises 13 residues. Germline V CDR1 and CDR2: MNHNY, SVGAGI (reference sequence). V dropped 2 bases and J dropped 8 bases, with 12 bases sitting between them. This CDR3 is CASSYGGAGTQYF. CDR3 nucleotides: TGTGCCAGCAGTTACGGAGGGGCGGGAACCCAGTACTTC.

This chain links TRBV28 with TRBJ1-2; D remains unclear. This CDR3 is built from 16 residues. V lost 3 bases, J lost 2 bases, and 16 bases lay in between. Germline CDR1 is MDHEN and CDR2 is SYDVKM. The CDR3 DNA reads as TGTGCCAGCAGTTTGGGAGGGCGGCGTAGGAACTATGGCTACACCTTC. Amino acids: CASSLGGRRRNYGYTF.

V and J are TRBV25-1 and TRBJ1-6, with D perhaps matching TRBD1 (6 bases). CDR3 size: 13 residues. Germline V gives CDR1 MGHDK, CDR2 SYGVNS. The V end lost 7 bases, the J end lost 13 bases, and 17 bases lay between the germline ends. The CDR3 nucleotides are TGTGCCAGCACCGGGACACCGGGGTATCCCCTCCACTTT. Its translation: CASTGTPGYPLHF. The full variable domain, rest sourced from reference TRBV25-1 and TRBJ1-6, is EADIYQTPRYLVIGTGKKITLECSQTMGHDKMYWYQQDPGMELHLIHYSYGVNSTEKGDLSSESTVSRIRTEHFPLTLESARPSHTSQYLCASTGTPGYPLHFGNGTRLTVT.

Only one count was recorded for this clone. The V and J genes are TRBV5-4 and TRBJ1-5; D uncertain. Germline V gene sequence: CDR1 SGHNT, CDR2 YYREEE (reference sequence). The CDR3 totals 15 residues. V lost 4 bases to trimming and J lost 1 base, with 12 bases between them. Here the CDR3 DNA reads TGTGCCAGCAGCCAAGATAGCAGCAGCAATCAGCCCCAGCATTTT. Translated: CASSQDSSSNQPQHF.

V gene TRBV28 combines with J gene TRBJ1-2, with 8 bases that match TRBD1. The ends lost 6 bases at V and 5 bases at J; junction bases unmatched: 5. Germline CDR1 reads MDHEN; CDR2 reads SYDVKM. CDR3 length: 13 amino acids. CDR3 sequence: CASREQGGYGYTF. For the CDR3, the DNA is TGTGCCAGCAGGGAACAGGGGGGTTATGGCTACACCTTC.

This clone was found once. This chain uses TRBV1 with TRBJ1-2; no check of the table's D call, TRBD1, against the DNA was made. TRBV1 is noted as a pseudogene. The CDR3 loop spans 18 amino acids. CDR3 sequence: CTSMQIRDSKSANYGYTF. In DNA form, the CDR3 reads TGCACCAGCATGCAAATCCGGGACAGCAAATCCGCTAACTATGGCTACACCTTC.

This clone was counted once. The chain couples TRBV30 to TRBJ1-1; tentatively, D is TRBD1 (5 bases). Trimming pared 3 bases from V and 4 bases from J, leaving 15 bases between. This CDR3 is 14 amino acids long. Per germline, CDR1 GTSNPN and CDR2 SVGIG (reference sequence). In DNA, the CDR3 is TGTGCCTGGAGAATGGGAGGGGTTGGCACTGAAGCTTTCTTT. It specifies CAWRMGGVGTEAFF.

CDR3 loop: CASKGTSGLGEQYF. The CDR3 DNA reads as TGTGCCAGCAAAGGGACTAGCGGGCTCGGGGAGCAGTACTTC. V and J are TRBV2 and TRBJ2-7; 12 positions match TRBD2. The CDR3 extends over 14 amino acids. The ends lost 7 bases at V and 7 bases at J; junction bases unmatched: 8. Looked up from germline, CDR1 is SNHLY and CDR2 is FYNNEI.

The rearrangement uses TRBV19 and TRBJ1-2; possible D gene TRBD1, 5 bases. V was cut by 3 bases and J by 6 bases, with 20 bases left in between. Germline CDR1 and CDR2: LNHDA and SQIVND (reference sequence). The CDR3 consists of 16 residues. CDR3 region: CASSMNRGVIGHGYTF. CDR3 in DNA: TGTGCCAGTAGTATGAATAGGGGTGTTATCGGTCATGGCTACACCTTC.

V gene TRBV28 combines with J gene TRBJ2-7, with D unresolved. The CDR3 consists of 13 residues. V dropped 3 bases and J dropped 4 bases, with 10 bases sitting between them. Germline V gives CDR1 MDHEN, CDR2 SYDVKM. DNA for the CDR3: TGTGCCAGCAGTTTCGGCGGAATATACGAGCAGTACTTC. Protein: CASSFGGIYEQYF.

This clone occurred a few times. The rearrangement links TRBV28 to TRBJ1-1; D gene unclear. Trimming removed 5 bases from V and 3 bases from J, with 10 bases in between. The CDR3 sequence is 13 residues long. The germline gives CDR1 MDHEN, CDR2 SYDVKM. CDR3 DNA sequence: TGTGCCAGCAGTAGAATCGAGGACACTGAAGCTTTCTTT. Its translation: CASSRIEDTEAFF.

This clone turned up a few times. This chain joins TRBV2 and TRBJ1-6; 8 bases fit TRBD1. The CDR3 is 14 residues long. Germline lookup yields CDR1 SNHLY and CDR2 FYNNEI. Germline trimming cut 6 bases from V and 8 bases from J; bases unmatched to any gene: 6. The CDR3 DNA reads TGTGCCAGCAGGCACGGGACAGGATATTCACCCCTCCACTTT. It yields the protein CASRHGTGYSPLHF. The whole variable domain, remainder taken from reference TRBV2 and TRBJ1-6, is EPEVTQTPSHQVTQMGQEVILRCVPISNHLYFYWYRQILGQKVEFLVSFYNNEISEKSEIFDDQFSVERPDGSNFTLKIRSTKLEDSAMYFCASRHGTGYSPLHFGNGTRLTVT.

This clone has only one observation. The chain uses TRBV27 and TRBJ2-4; 7 bases are a match to TRBD2. Per germline, CDR1 MNHEY and CDR2 SMNVEV (reference sequence). This CDR3 is 17 amino acids long. Germline trimming cut 3 bases from V and 0 bases from J; bases unmatched to any gene: 8. In DNA, the CDR3 is TGTGCCAGCAGTTTGCTCGGGGGGACGGGAGCCAAAAACATTCAGTACTTC. It yields the protein CASSLLGGTGAKNIQYF.